Reported below is one T cell receptor beta chain. This clonotype was counted at least ten times. Its antigen is still unknown. No much larger clone is present one base from it, and per-base qualities are unavailable. The data were obtained in a study of CD8 T cells in ankylosing spondylitis (dated by TCRdb to the late 2010s). General notes on the study: The study set out to find disease-linked TCR variants by profiling T cell receptor beta repertoires in ankylosing spondylitis patients and healthy donors. Peripheral blood samples were taken, and synovial fluid was additionally collected from ankylosing spondylitis patients. The full study cohort was made up of about two dozen ankylosing spondylitis patients and around 100 healthy donors. Overall study outcomes, separate from this receptor: A CD8+ phenotype was shown by the disease-linked clones, which were found at relatively low frequencies in peripheral blood. Blood from ankylosing spondylitis patients appeared to be characterized by a TCR beta motif made up of several highly homologous amino acid variants. The disease-linked clones were reported as significantly enriched in matched synovial fluid samples from ankylosing spondylitis patients. Some TCR beta motif variants had previously been reported in synovial fluid and blood of reactive arthritis patients, which suggested common disease-initiation mechanisms.

The listed sequencing device is Illumina HiSeq 2500. Quantitative 5'-RACE with molecular barcodes was used to prepare TCR beta libraries. Per the source publication's procedure: Disease-linked TCR variants were identified with a new computational method built on a probabilistic model of VDJ rearrangement. Through fastp at Q25 and MiXCR, TCRdb rebuilt clones from the public reads, retaining in-frame beta chains. For every CDR3 protein sequence, its rows merge into one entry that carries the most common genes and DNA. These V and J calls originate from TCRdb's pipeline instead of the authors' own analysis. The sample table holds roughly 200,000 distinct CDR3 sequences, of which around a quarter were seen once. The ten largest clones add up to 6.6% of the sample. Sequencing was performed on blood, either unsorted or a sorted T cell fraction (not recorded which). This clonotype originated in a male donor with ankylosing spondylitis or in good health (not recorded which).

Here is the DNA: TGCAGCGCTAGGACTAGCGGGGGCTCCTACGAGCAGTACTTC. Translated, it reads CSARTSGGSYEQYF. This chain is built from TRBV29-1 and TRBJ2-7, with TRBD2 matching 13 junction bases. Its CDR3 holds 14 amino acids, cysteine through phenylalanine. Just CDR3 DNA is preserved here, 42 bases in frame from base 1. For this chain, trimming is 7 bases at the V end and 0 bases at the J end, and the number of junction bases without a gene match is 3. CDR1 SQVTM and CDR2 ANQGSEA were looked up in the germline V gene.